This T cell receptor (beta chain) was identified during a study of blood T cell repertoires in COVID-19. Study information: Donors in the United States, Italy and Spain gave samples during acute or convalescent COVID-19.

Using immunoSEQ multiplex PCR, the repertoire was profiled, and TCRdb retains in-frame clones only, with some absent. The table has about 160,000 clones, over 80% seen once. This clone has only a few counts. J lost 13 bases, V lost 7 bases, and 17 bases had no gene match. The CDR3 has 16 amino acids. Germline V gene data show CDR1 as SEHNR and CDR2 as FQNEAQ (reference sequence). The sequencing input was peripheral blood. The chain recombines TRBV7-9 with TRBJ2-1; TRBD1 matches 12 bases. This clonotype was obtained from a woman older than 75 with active or convalescent COVID-19. DNA for the CDR3: TGTGCCAGCAACCGGGACCCGGGACAGGGGGCTGCTCAACAGTTCTTC. It yields the protein CASNRDPGQGAAQQFF.